The following is a T cell receptor (beta chain) sequence with its context. Its antigen is not known. V lost 3 bases, J lost 0 bases, and 10 bases stayed unmatched. From germline, CDR1 is SGHRS and CDR2 YFSETQ. The CDR3 loop spans 17 amino acids. The data derive from a study of T cells after yellow fever vaccination. The study's findings and limits: Once the booster was given, most primary-vaccination clones reappeared, at more than 95% for CD4 and 88% for CD8.

From the 5' RACE reads, TCRdb called clonotypes with MiXCR, one entry per CDR3 protein. The data show 510,000 or so distinct CDR3 sequences, roughly a fifth seen once. This specimen was PBMCs, taken 15 days after the yellow fever booster vaccination. V gene TRBV5-1 combines with J gene TRBJ2-3; 7 positions agree with TRBD2. This sequence originates from a man in his thirties or forties who received the YFV17D yellow fever vaccine. CDR3: CASSSSGFSASTDTQYF. In nucleotides, the CDR3 is TGCGCCAGCAGCTCTAGCGGATTCTCGGCTAGCACAGATACGCAGTATTTT.